The 19 T cell receptor beta chains presented below share a single source sample, sequenced in a study of blood T cells in healthy people across ages. Through a sample-barcoded 5' primer and a J-beta primer mix, a second PCR was run for about 6 to 12 cycles. Via MiXCR, TCRdb re-called the 5' RACE reads, giving one row per CDR3 protein. The table lists about 800,000 distinct CDR3 sequences, about 25% of them singletons. This sample was also put to use in a study of T cells of mothers and their children.

Sequencing used blood. The receptors shown here come from a boy between 5 and 17 years old in good health.

This clonotype was detected a few times. The chain combines TRBV7-2 with TRBJ2-1; 9 bases are shared with TRBD2. In germline, CDR1 is SGHTA, CDR2 FQGNSA. V lost 6 bases to trimming and J lost 6 bases; unmatched junction nucleotides: 3. This CDR3 contains 13 residues. The CDR3 protein is CASSRGGGNEQFF. Here the CDR3 DNA reads TGTGCCAGCAGTCGCGGGGGGGGCAATGAGCAGTTCTTC.

V gene TRBV20-1 combines with J gene TRBJ2-5, with unresolved D. Germline CDR1 is DFQATT and CDR2 is SNEGSKA (reference sequence). V dropped 1 base and J dropped 2 bases, with 14 bases sitting between them. The CDR3 is 15 residues long. CDR3 in amino acids: CSARVGRKPQETQYF. The DNA for the CDR3 is TGCAGTGCTAGAGTAGGCAGGAAGCCGCAAGAGACCCAGTACTTC.

The chain has TRBV5-5 and TRBJ1-5; unclear D gene. The V end was cut by 4 bases, the J end by 1 base, with 9 bases between. The CDR3 has 14 residues. From germline, CDR1 is SGHKS and CDR2 YYEKEE (reference sequence). The CDR3 coding sequence is TGTGCCAGCAGCCCCCAGCAGAGCAATCAGCCCCAGCATTTT. Amino acids: CASSPQQSNQPQHF.

In this sample, this clonotype turned up a few times. One junction end does not reproduce the germline sequence, and a read error may be involved. The chain combines TRBV20-1 with TRBJ1-5, with D unresolved. The germline V gene has CDR1 DFQATT and CDR2 SNEGSKA (reference sequence). The CDR3 has 14 amino acids. CDR3 amino acids: CSARLQISNQPQRF. The CDR3 DNA reads as TGCAGTGCTAGATTGCAAATTAGCAATCAGCCCCAGCGTTTT.

This clonotype has just a few counts. V is TRBV7-6 and J is TRBJ2-5; maybe TRBD2 (5 bases). Trimming left V 1 base short and J 7 bases short, with 10 bases between. CDR1 is SGHVS, CDR2 FNYEAQ, per germline. The CDR3 has 13 amino acids. CDR3 loop: CASSLGGVGTQYF. In nucleotides, the CDR3 is TGTGCCAGCAGCTTAGGGGGAGTGGGGACCCAGTACTTC.

This chain connects TRBV20-1 to TRBJ2-5; D might be TRBD1 (6 bases). V lost 8 bases to trimming and J lost 5 bases, with 18 bases between them. The CDR3 is 13 residues long. CDR1 and CDR2 from the germline V gene are DFQATT and SNEGSKA (reference sequence). The CDR3 loop is CSTRQALGETQYF. The CDR3 nucleotides read TGCAGTACCCGACAGGCTCTCGGGGAGACCCAGTACTTC.

This clonotype was seen more than once but under ten times. The V and J genes are TRBV28 and TRBJ2-2; D gene unclear. This CDR3 region has 18 residues. CDR1 is MDHEN, CDR2 SYDVKM, per germline. V was trimmed by 2 bases and J by 6 bases, leaving 22 bases between them. The CDR3 DNA reads TGTGCCAGCAGTTTACGGTTCGGCGTTCGTCGATCGTCCGGGGAGCTGTTTTTT. Translating it yields CASSLRFGVRRSSGELFF.

In this sample, this clonotype turned up a few times. The chain employs TRBV7-9 and TRBJ2-4; 7 bases fit TRBD1. Losses at the gene ends were 1 base for V and 13 bases for J; bases not matched to a gene: 16. CDR3 size: 16 residues. Germline V gene sequence: CDR1 SEHNR, CDR2 FQNEAQ (reference sequence). The CDR3 region has the DNA TGTGCCAGCAGCTTAGGGGAGACTTTGGACAGGACCGAACAGTACTTC. Amino acid sequence: CASSLGETLDRTEQYF.

This clonotype has just a few counts. This chain uses TRBV20-1 with TRBJ1-6, with D unresolved. Trimming cost V 2 bases and J 8 bases, with 4 bases left between them. This CDR3 comprises 11 residues. The germline V gene encodes CDR1 DFQATT and CDR2 SNEGSKA (reference sequence). The CDR3 DNA sequence: TGCAGTGCTAGATCCGATTCACCCCTCCACTTT. The encoded protein is CSARSDSPLHF.

This clonotype was observed once. The chain recombines TRBV11-2 with TRBJ2-7, with 11 bases aligning to TRBD2. Per the germline V gene, CDR1 is SGHAT and CDR2 is FQNNGV. The CDR3 is 18 residues long. V trimming: 1 base; J trimming: 7 bases; junction bases outside the gene matches: 15. CDR3: CASSLGGSSGRNPWEQYF. CDR3 DNA: TGTGCCAGCAGCTTAGGGGGTTCTAGCGGGAGGAACCCGTGGGAGCAGTACTTC.

The chain recombines TRBV6-1 with TRBJ2-5; perhaps TRBD1 as D (5 bases). The DNA end favors TRBJ2-7, so the J call may be wrong. The CDR3 extends over 14 amino acids. The V gene's germline CDR1 is MNHNS and CDR2 SASEGT. The DNA for the CDR3 is TGTGCCAGCAGTGTCCAAGCAGGGACCTACGAGCAGTACTTC. As protein: CASSVQAGTYEQYF.

This clonotype has just a few counts. The CDR3, as DNA: TGTGCCAGCAGTAGAATATTAGGCTCGGGCTCCTACGAGCAGTACTTC. Translating gives CASSRILGSGSYEQYF. V gene TRBV12-3 or TRBV12-4 combines with J gene TRBJ2-7; D unclear. The CDR3 spans 16 residues. Trimming removed 5 bases from V and 0 bases from J, with 17 bases in between.

This clonotype was seen at least ten times. The rearrangement links TRBV6-2 or TRBV6-3 to TRBJ2-1, with D possibly being TRBD1 (6 bases). From germline, CDR1 is MNHEY and CDR2 SVGEGT. This CDR3 comprises 14 residues. Trimming took off 4 bases at V and 2 bases at J, with 9 bases between the two ends. CDR3 protein: CASSSGTPYNEQFF. For the CDR3, the DNA is TGTGCCAGCAGTTCCGGGACACCCTACAATGAGCAGTTCTTC.

This clonotype was seen more than once but under ten times. CDR3 residues: CASTGQGQETQYF. The DNA for the CDR3 is TGCGCCAGCACAGGACAGGGCCAAGAGACCCAGTACTTC. This chain uses TRBV5-1 with TRBJ2-5; 8 bases align to TRBD1. The CDR3 is 13 amino acids. Germline CDR1 and CDR2: SGHRS and YFSETQ. The ends lost 6 bases at V and 1 base at J; junction bases unmatched: 2.

The V and J genes are TRBV7-3 and TRBJ2-1, with D possibly matching TRBD1 (5 bases). The CDR3 has 14 residues. Trimming took off 5 bases at V and 5 bases at J, with 13 bases between the two ends. Germline V CDR1 and CDR2: SGHTA, FQGTGA. CDR3 nucleotides: TGTGCCAGCAGCCCCTTGGACACCGACAATGAGCAGTTCTTC. This sequence encodes CASSPLDTDNEQFF.

This clonotype appeared a few times. The DNA for the CDR3 is TGTGCCAGCAGCCCTTCTTCTAGCGGTCGCTCCTACAATGAGCAGTTCTTC. Translation gives CASSPSSSGRSYNEQFF. The chain couples TRBV4-2 to TRBJ2-1; TRBD2 aligns across 7 bases. The CDR3 totals 17 residues. V was clipped by 4 bases and J by 0 bases; unmatched bases: 9. Germline V gene lookup returns CDR1 LGHNA and CDR2 YNFKEQ.

This clonotype came up a few times. CDR3 nucleotides: TGTGCCAGCAGTATCAACTCCTACGAGCAGTACTTC. Encoded protein: CASSINSYEQYF. The rearrangement joins TRBV28 to TRBJ2-5; no reliable D call. The J call is doubtful: the DNA matches TRBJ2-7 better. Germline V gene lookup returns CDR1 MDHEN and CDR2 SYDVKM. This CDR3 has 12 residues.

The gene calls are TRBV20-1 and TRBJ2-2; no clear D gene. This CDR3 contains 13 residues. Trimming removed 4 bases from V and 6 bases from J, with 12 bases in between. The V gene's germline CDR1 is DFQATT and CDR2 SNEGSKA (reference sequence). The CDR3 region is CSATYYQPGELFF. The CDR3 bases are TGCAGTGCTACCTACTACCAACCCGGGGAGCTGTTTTTT.

In its sample, this clonotype was seen a few times. The gene calls are TRBV5-1 and TRBJ2-7, with D possibly TRBD1 on 5 matching bases. V was trimmed by 0 bases and J by 3 bases, leaving 13 bases between them. This CDR3 has 15 amino acids. The germline V gene has CDR1 SGHRS and CDR2 YFSETQ. The CDR3 bases are TGCGCCAGCAGCTTGGCTAGACAGTCTTACTACGAGCAGTACTTC. This sequence encodes CASSLARQSYYEQYF.